This TCR beta chain is drawn from a study of breast tumors, draining lymph nodes, adjacent tissues (TCRdb year 2016). The study in broad terms: Breast cancer patients provided tumor, adjacent nontumor tissue and axillary lymph nodes, and the study compared the TCR beta repertoires across these three sources. In human breast cancer, the study set out to assess how tumor, surrounding tissue and draining lymph node repertoires relate to one another and whether T cells might be exchanged between them.

Looking up the germline V gene yields CDR1 KGHSH and CDR2 LQKENI. The cysteine opens and the phenylalanine closes a CDR3 of 16 amino acids. Only the CDR3 region is kept as DNA, spanning 48 bases read in frame from base 1. Unmatched junction bases come to 3, with V trimmed by 0 bases and J by 3 bases. Lymph node samples were obtained from the axillary draining lymph nodes of breast cancer patients. Study-wide conclusions, independent of this receptor: Tumor T-cell repertoires showed less diversity than lymph node repertoires and more diversity than nontumor tissue repertoires, and tumor T-cell repertoires showed preferential V and J gene usage. Rather than being directly demonstrated, the conclusion that tumor T cells originate in lymph nodes was presented as consistent with a hypothesis. The data were judged consistent with most tumor T cells deriving from the lymph node and then expanding within tumor tissue. Tumor and nontumor tissue repertoires were significantly more similar in luminal-like than in basal-like breast cancer.

Sequencing used an Illumina HiSeq 2000. Multiplex PCR amplification was used to generate the TCR beta chain libraries. The amplified TCR beta chain products were analyzed by high-throughput sequencing. Clones were called with MiXCR by TCRdb after fastp trimmed the public reads at Q25, and only in-frame beta chains were retained. Records with the same CDR3 protein are collapsed into one entry carrying the most frequent genes and DNA. The sample table contains 150,000 to 250,000 distinct CDR3 sequences; only one count was recorded for approximately 33% of them. 4.3% of the sample lies in the top ten. In this sample, this clonotype turned up a few times. The antigen it recognizes is unknown. No base qualities exist here, and no much larger clone lies one base off it.

Recombination linked TRBV18 to TRBJ2-3, and 10 junction bases match TRBD2. The sample taken for sequencing was axillary lymph node tissue. This TCR was recovered from a female donor with breast cancer. Some clones in this sample may be carry-over from other donors' samples. The encoded CDR3 is CASSPPEAGGTDTQYF. The DNA is as follows: TGTGCCAGCTCACCACCGGAAGCGGGGGGGACAGATACGCAGTATTTT.